This TCR beta chain was obtained from a study of blood T cell repertoires in COVID-19. Across the whole study: COVID-19 samples collected from the United States, Italy and Spain covered acute and convalescent phases.

Using immunoSEQ multiplex PCR, the repertoire was profiled, and TCRdb retains in-frame clones only, with some absent. The data hold about 150,000 clones, with roughly nine tenths observed a single time. This CDR3 contains 14 residues. Germline loops: CDR1 MNHEY, CDR2 SVGAGI. Trimming at V came to 2 bases and at J to 7 bases, leaving 7 bases not matched to a gene. The sample was peripheral blood. The V and J genes are TRBV6-5 and TRBJ2-7; 8 nucleotides agree with TRBD1. This sequence originates from a middle-aged woman with acute or convalescent COVID-19. The chain's CDR3 is CASSYGQGMWEQYF. In DNA form, the CDR3 reads TGTGCCAGCAGTTACGGACAGGGAATGTGGGAGCAGTACTTC.